The rows below give T cell receptor beta chains drawn from one sample of a study of T cells after yellow fever vaccination. MiXCR, applied by TCRdb to the 5' RACE reads, yields one record per CDR3 protein. The data contain 340,000 or so distinct CDR3 sequences, around 13% of them singletons. The specimen comprised CD4+ T cells sorted from PBMCs, sampled 15 days after the yellow fever booster vaccination. The receptors derive from a man between 18 and 29 years old who received the YFV17D yellow fever vaccine. Each CDR3 is given with its conserved first and last residue. The D gene is left open where the match is weak. Only part of the rows carry a size: once, few, many, or a class if the clone is expanded.

size: -; D: -; J: TRBJ2-2; V: TRBV5-1; DNA: TGCGCCAGCAGCTCCGGGACCTACACCGGGGAGCTGTTTTTT; CDR3: CASSSGTYTGELFF
size: few; D: -; J: TRBJ1-1; V: TRBV5-1; DNA: TGCGCCAGCAGCTTGGATTTCCCTGGGGTAGGGACTGAAGCTTTCTTT; CDR3: CASSLDFPGVGTEAFF
size: few; D: -; J: TRBJ2-1; V: TRBV4-3; DNA: TGCGCCAGCAGCCAAGATCCGCCCAGTCATGAGCAGTTCTTC; CDR3: CASSQDPPSHEQFF
size: many; D: -; J: TRBJ2-7; V: TRBV6-2/TRBV6-3; DNA: TGTGCCAGCAGTCCCATACAGGTCTACGAGCAGTACTTC; CDR3: CASSPIQVYEQYF
size: few; D: -; J: TRBJ1-1; V: TRBV18; DNA: TGTGCCAGCTCACCTTCCGTGGGGGCCCGGACTGAAGCTTTCTTT; CDR3: CASSPSVGARTEAFF
size: -; D: TRBD2; J: TRBJ2-5; V: TRBV7-2; DNA: TGTGCCAGCAAGGTTAATTTAGCGGGGGGGCAAGAGACCCAGTACTTC; CDR3: CASKVNLAGGQETQYF
size: many; D: -; J: TRBJ2-5; V: TRBV11-2; DNA: TGTGCTAGCAGCCTGGGGGCGCGAGAGACCCAGTACTTC; CDR3: CASSLGARETQYF
size: -; D: -; J: TRBJ1-4; V: TRBV6-1; DNA: TGTGCCAGCCTAACCCCTGGGGGGAATGAAAAACTGTTTTTT; CDR3: CASLTPGGNEKLFF
size: few; D: -; J: TRBJ1-6; V: TRBV20-1; DNA: TGCAGTGCCGCAGGGATCTATAATTCACCCCTCCACTTT; CDR3: CSAAGIYNSPLHF
size: few; D: TRBD2; J: TRBJ2-1; V: TRBV20-1; DNA: TGCAGTGCTAGAGGGCTAGCGGGGGCCCACTACAATTTCAATGAGCAGTTCTTC; CDR3: CSARGLAGAHYNFNEQFF
size: few; D: -; J: TRBJ2-5; V: TRBV24-1; DNA: TGTGCCACCAGTACCCGAGGGGAGAATCCGGAGACCCAGTACTTC; CDR3: CATSTRGENPETQYF
size: few; D: -; J: TRBJ2-4; V: TRBV6-5; DNA: TGTGCCACCGCCTGGTCAGGGTCCAAAAACATTCAGTACTTC; CDR3: CATAWSGSKNIQYF
size: -; D: -; J: TRBJ2-2; V: TRBV4-1; DNA: TGCGCCAGCAGCCAAGGGGCAGGGTACACCGGGGAGCTGTTTTTT; CDR3: CASSQGAGYTGELFF
size: few; D: -; J: TRBJ2-2; V: TRBV10-3; DNA: TGTGCCATCAGTGAGTCGTTGGGGGAGCTGTTTTTT; CDR3: CAISESLGELFF
size: -; D: -; J: TRBJ1-3; V: TRBV7-6; DNA: TGTGCCAGCAGCTTAGAAGGGGCCTCTGGAAACACCATATATTTT; CDR3: CASSLEGASGNTIYF
size: -; D: -; J: TRBJ2-6; V: TRBV5-4; DNA: TGTGCCAGCAGCGCATTCGCTCAGTCTGGGGCCAACGTCCTGACTTTC; CDR3: CASSAFAQSGANVLTF
size: -; D: -; J: TRBJ2-2; V: TRBV5-1; DNA: TGCGCCAGCAGCTTTGGACTAACCGGGGAGCTGTTTTTT; CDR3: CASSFGLTGELFF
size: few; D: -; J: TRBJ2-5; V: TRBV3-1; DNA: TGTGCCAGCGGAACTGTGGAGCAAGAGACCCAGTACTTC; CDR3: CASGTVEQETQYF
size: few; D: TRBD1; J: TRBJ1-1; V: TRBV7-3; DNA: TGTGCCAGCAGCAACAGGGGGGGCACTGAAGCTTTCTTT; CDR3: CASSNRGGTEAFF
size: -; D: -; J: TRBJ2-1; V: TRBV10-3; DNA: TGTGCCATCGGGACCCAGAGCTCCTACAATGAGCAGTTCTTC; CDR3: CAIGTQSSYNEQFF
size: once; D: -; J: TRBJ1-1; V: TRBV5-8; DNA: TGTGCCAGCAGCTTGGTCGGACTAGCCCCTGAAGCTTTCTTT; CDR3: CASSLVGLAPEAFF
size: -; D: -; J: TRBJ2-5; V: TRBV11-2; DNA: TGTGCCAGCAGCTTAGTGACAGGATCGCAAGAGACCCAGTACTTC; CDR3: CASSLVTGSQETQYF
size: -; D: TRBD1; J: TRBJ1-5; V: TRBV29-1; DNA: TGCAGCGTCCTGGACAGGGTGAATCAGCCCCAGCATTTT; CDR3: CSVLDRVNQPQHF
size: -; D: TRBD2; J: TRBJ2-3; V: TRBV7-6; DNA: TGTGCCAGCAGCTCAGTAGCGGGGGGGCGGACGCAGTATTTT; CDR3: CASSSVAGGRTQYF
size: -; D: -; J: TRBJ2-1; V: TRBV18; DNA: TGTGCCAGCTCACCACAGGCTACTGGGAATGAGCAGTTCTTC; CDR3: CASSPQATGNEQFF
size: -; D: TRBD1; J: TRBJ1-6; V: TRBV7-2; DNA: TGTGCCAGCAGCTTCGATACAGGGGAGTATTCACCCCTCCACTTT; CDR3: CASSFDTGEYSPLHF
size: -; D: -; J: TRBJ2-3; V: TRBV23-1; DNA: TGCGCCAGCGGTGATACGCAGTATTTT; CDR3: CASGDTQYF
size: -; D: TRBD1; J: TRBJ2-1; V: TRBV7-9; DNA: TGTGCCAGCAGTAAAGGACAGGGGGATAATGAGCAGTTCTTC; CDR3: CASSKGQGDNEQFF
size: few; D: TRBD1; J: TRBJ1-3; V: TRBV15; DNA: TGTGCCACCAGCGGAATTACAGGGGTCGGAGGAAACACCATATATTTT; CDR3: CATSGITGVGGNTIYF
size: -; D: -; J: TRBJ1-1; V: TRBV29-1; DNA: TGCAGCGTTGACGAAAGGTTTAAAAGGACTGAAGCTTTCTTT; CDR3: CSVDERFKRTEAFF
size: -; D: TRBD1; J: TRBJ1-2; V: TRBV6-5; DNA: TGTGCCACCAAGAGACAGGGGGCTCGGCGTGGCTACACCTTC; CDR3: CATKRQGARRGYTF
size: -; D: -; J: TRBJ2-2; V: TRBV7-9; DNA: TGTGCCAGCAGCTTACACGGGGACGGCACCGGGGAGCTGTTTTTT; CDR3: CASSLHGDGTGELFF
size: few; D: TRBD1; J: TRBJ2-2; V: TRBV5-1; DNA: TGCGCCAGCAGCTCAGGACAGGGGGTTATCGGGGAGCTGTTTTTT; CDR3: CASSSGQGVIGELFF
size: many; D: -; J: TRBJ2-1; V: TRBV29-1; DNA: TGCAGCGTTGAAGCAGACTTAGCATATGAGCAGTTCTTC; CDR3: CSVEADLAYEQFF
size: -; D: -; J: TRBJ1-2; V: TRBV7-9; DNA: TGTGCCAGCAGCTTAAAAGGCGGCTACACCTTC; CDR3: CASSLKGGYTF
size: few; D: TRBD1; J: TRBJ2-5; V: TRBV2; DNA: TGTGCCAGCAGAAATACAGGGGGATCGGAGACCCAGTACTTC; CDR3: CASRNTGGSETQYF
size: -; D: TRBD1; J: TRBJ1-1; V: TRBV5-1; DNA: TGCGCCAGCAGCTTGGCAGGGGGAGGGGAAGCTTTCTTT; CDR3: CASSLAGGGEAFF
size: many; D: -; J: TRBJ2-3; V: TRBV5-1; DNA: TGCGCCAGCAGCTCGGACGCAGATACGCAGTATTTT; CDR3: CASSSDADTQYF
size: few; D: TRBD1; J: TRBJ1-5; V: TRBV12-3/TRBV12-4; DNA: TGTGCCAGCAGTGGGGACAGGCGGCGGCAGCCCCAGCATTTT; CDR3: CASSGDRRRQPQHF
size: -; D: -; J: TRBJ1-5; V: TRBV20-1; DNA: TGCAGTGCTAGAGATCAAAGGGCACAACGTCAGCCCCAGCATTTT; CDR3: CSARDQRAQRQPQHF
size: few; D: -; J: TRBJ1-1; V: TRBV18; DNA: TGTGCCAGCTCACCGCGTGGGGGAATGAACACTGAAGCTTTCTTT; CDR3: CASSPRGGMNTEAFF